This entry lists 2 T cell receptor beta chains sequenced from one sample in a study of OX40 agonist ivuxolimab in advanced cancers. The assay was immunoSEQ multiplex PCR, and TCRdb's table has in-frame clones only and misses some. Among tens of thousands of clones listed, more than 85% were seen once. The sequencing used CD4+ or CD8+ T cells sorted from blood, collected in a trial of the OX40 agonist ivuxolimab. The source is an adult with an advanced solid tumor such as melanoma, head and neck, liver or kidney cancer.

As DNA, the CDR3 is TGTGCCAGTAGCCTCCGGGCCGTCAATCAGCCCCAGCATTTT. Translating it yields CASSLRAVNQPQHF. This chain connects TRBV19 to TRBJ1-5; D is unclear. The CDR3 covers 14 residues. Germline V gene sequence: CDR1 LNHDA, CDR2 SQIVND (reference sequence). V was shortened by 6 bases and J by 3 bases, with 12 bases between the two germline ends.

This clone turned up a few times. The DNA for the CDR3 is TGTGCCAGCTCAAGGGACGTCTGGGATGAGCAGTTCTTC. Its protein product is CASSRDVWDEQFF. The chain is built from TRBV6-5 and TRBJ2-1; D possibly matches TRBD1 or TRBD2 (5 bases each). Trimming shortened V by 8 bases and J by 8 bases, and 16 bases separated the two germline ends. The CDR3 sequence is 13 residues long. CDR1 is MNHEY and CDR2 is SVGAGI in the germline V gene.